The 16 T cell receptor beta chains in this list originate from one sample, sequenced in a study of T cell changes during pregnancy in multiple sclerosis. Profiled with immunoSEQ multiplex PCR; TCRdb holds only in-frame clones, not every one. The sample contains some 74,000 clones, around 92% of which appear only once. This sample comprised peripheral blood, obtained before pregnancy. The receptors were gathered from a female donor with multiple sclerosis, enrolled in a pregnancy study.

The chain carries TRBV6-4 and TRBJ1-2, with 12 bases fitting TRBD1. Germline V gives CDR1 MRHNA, CDR2 SNTAGT. Unmatched junction bases numbered 4, after V lost 5 bases and J lost 0 bases. This CDR3 spans 16 amino acids. The CDR3 DNA reads TGTGCCAGCAGTCCGGGACAGGGGGCTCCTAACTATGGCTACACCTTC. It codes for CASSPGQGAPNYGYTF.

This sequence joins TRBV29-1 and TRBJ1-1, with D hard to call. The germline V and J ends were trimmed by 6 bases and 0 bases, with 14 bases remaining between them. Germline V gene sequence: CDR1 SQVTM, CDR2 ANQGSEA. The CDR3 has 14 amino acids. The CDR3 coding sequence is TGCAGCGTAGCGTTGATGGCCTTGAACACTGAAGCTTTCTTT. This translates into CSVALMALNTEAFF. Full variable domain (missing parts from reference TRBV29-1 and TRBJ1-1): SAVISQKPSRDICQRGTSLTIQCQVDSQVTMMFWYRQQPGQSLTLIATANQGSEATYESGFVIDKFPISRPNLTFSTLTVSNMSPEDSSIYLCSVALMALNTEAFFGQGTRLTVV.

CDR3 DNA sequence: TGTGCCAGCAGTCCTACCTCGACAGGGAGAGCTTTCTTT. Translating gives CASSPTSTGRAFF. The genes are TRBV9 and TRBJ1-1; 7 nucleotides line up with TRBD1. The V segment lost 5 bases and the J segment 10 bases; nucleotides outside the gene matches: 11. Germline assignment: CDR1 SGDLS and CDR2 YYNGEE. The CDR3 is made up of 13 amino acids.

This rearrangement joins TRBV27 to TRBJ2-7; 7 bases are a match to TRBD1. CDR3 size: 13 residues. The junction had 6 bases not matched to a gene; V was cut back by 4 bases and J by 6 bases. Per the germline V gene, CDR1 is MNHEY and CDR2 is SMNVEV (reference sequence). The CDR3 sequence: CASSSIPGGEQYF. The CDR3 nucleotides read TGTGCCAGCAGTTCTATCCCAGGGGGCGAGCAGTACTTC.

Of note for this clone: The same CDR3 is also encoded by other DNA sequences in this sample. V gene TRBV10-3 combines with J gene TRBJ1-2; TRBD1 matches at 8 bases. J was trimmed by 3 bases and V by 3 bases; bases with no gene match: 0. The germline V gene has CDR1 ENHRY and CDR2 SYGVKD. The CDR3 is 13 amino acids. CDR3: CAISEQGDYGYTF. CDR3 bases: TGTGCCATCAGTGAACAGGGGGACTATGGCTACACCTTC.

The chain is built from TRBV28 and TRBJ1-5, with D tentatively TRBD1 (6 bases). There are 14 residues in the CDR3. Germline values: CDR1 MDHEN, CDR2 SYDVKM. The germline V and J ends were trimmed by 3 bases and 3 bases, with 9 bases remaining between them. CDR3 amino acids: CASSLTGPNQPQHF. Here the CDR3 DNA reads TGTGCCAGCAGTTTGACAGGCCCCAATCAGCCCCAGCATTTT.

The chain uses TRBV29-1 and TRBJ2-1; no firm D call. From germline, CDR1 is SQVTM and CDR2 ANQGSEA. The CDR3 runs 14 residues. The V gene lost 3 bases and the J gene lost 3 bases, with 12 bases spanning the gap. The CDR3 bases are TGCAGCGTTGACACCGAACAGTTCTACAATGAGCAGTTCTTC. Its translation: CSVDTEQFYNEQFF.

A single count supports this clone. The CDR3 nucleotides are TGTGCCAGCAGCTTGCCGGGGGAGGAGACCCAGTACTTC. Translated, it gives CASSLPGEETQYF. The V call is TRBV5-4, the J call TRBJ2-5; D is perhaps TRBD2 (6 bases). The CDR3 is 13 amino acids. The V gene's germline CDR1 is SGHNT and CDR2 YYREEE (reference sequence). V was trimmed by 1 base and J by 5 bases, leaving 9 bases between them.

The rearrangement uses TRBV28 and TRBJ2-7; 10 bases fit TRBD2. CDR1 MDHEN and CDR2 SYDVKM come from the germline V gene. This CDR3 spans 15 amino acids. V shed 5 bases and J 2 bases; nucleotides not matched to a gene: 6. Written as DNA, the CDR3 is TGTGCCAGCAGTCAAGGACTAGCGGTTACCTACGAGCAGTACTTC. Translating gives CASSQGLAVTYEQYF.

V and J are TRBV14 and TRBJ1-2; D uncertain. This CDR3 has 14 residues. Per germline, CDR1 SGHDN and CDR2 FVKESK. Trimming stripped 4 bases from V and 2 bases from J, with 11 bases between. In DNA form, the CDR3 reads TGTGCCAGCAGCCCATCAGGACTAAACTATGGCTACACCTTC. Translated, it gives CASSPSGLNYGYTF. Full variable domain (outside the CDR3, taken from reference TRBV14 and TRBJ1-2): EAGVTQFPSHSVIEKGQTVTLRCDPISGHDNLYWYRRVMGKEIKFLLHFVKESKQDESGMPNNRFLAERTGGTYSTLKVQPAELEDSGVYFCASSPSGLNYGYTFGSGTRLTVV.

The CDR3 DNA sequence: TGCGCCAGCAGCCAAGATATTACAGGTAACTACGAGCAGTACTTC. Translating it yields CASSQDITGNYEQYF. The chain is built from TRBV4-3 and TRBJ2-7, with D perhaps TRBD1 (5 bases). The V gene's germline CDR1 is LGHNA and CDR2 YSLEER. Trimming shortened V by 0 bases and J by 3 bases, and 12 bases separated the two germline ends. The CDR3 consists of 15 residues.

This rearrangement joins TRBV9 to TRBJ2-1; 8 bases map to TRBD2. Trimming removed 6 bases from V and 0 bases from J; junction bases left unmatched: 2. This CDR3 has 14 residues. Per germline, CDR1 SGDLS and CDR2 YYNGEE. The CDR3 DNA follows: TGTGCCAGCACAGCGGGAGTCTCCTACAATGAGCAGTTCTTC. As protein: CASTAGVSYNEQFF.

The chain links TRBV27 to TRBJ2-1, with TRBD2 matching over 7 bases. V shed 3 bases, J shed 8 bases, and the junction held 10 bases outside the gene matches. The CDR3 extends over 15 amino acids. CDR1 and CDR2 from the germline V gene are MNHEY and SMNVEV (reference sequence). The CDR3 region has the DNA TGTGCCAGCAGTTTCTCTCTAGCGGTGATCCATGAGCAGTTCTTC. Translation: CASSFSLAVIHEQFF.

This rearrangement joins TRBV19 to TRBJ2-5; tentative D call: TRBD2 (5 bases). This CDR3 contains 13 residues. Trimming cost V 3 bases and J 5 bases, with 10 bases left between them. Germline V lookup: CDR1 LNHDA, CDR2 SQIVND (reference sequence). The CDR3 region is CASSISSRETQYF. DNA for the CDR3: TGTGCCAGTAGTATCTCTAGCCGGGAGACCCAGTACTTC.

The V gene is TRBV7-9, the J gene TRBJ2-1, with 13 bases matching TRBD2. V was clipped by 8 bases and J by 6 bases; unmatched bases: 13. This CDR3 contains 17 residues. Germline CDR1 and CDR2: SEHNR and FQNEAQ (reference sequence). The CDR3 DNA is TGTGCCAGCTTTAGGACTAGCGGGAGTATACTGGGCAATGAGCAGTTCTTC. It encodes CASFRTSGSILGNEQFF. The variable domain in full, with the rest retrieved from reference TRBV7-9 and TRBJ2-1, is DTGVSQNPRHKITKRGQNVTFRCDPISEHNRLYWYRQTLGQGPEFLTYFQNEAQLEKSRLLSDRFSAERPKGSFSTLEIQRTEQGDSAMYLCASFRTSGSILGNEQFFGPGTRLTVL.

V usage is TRBV10-3 and J usage is TRBJ2-3; 13 nucleotides match TRBD2. Germline CDR1 reads ENHRY; CDR2 reads SYGVKD. This CDR3 spans 18 amino acids. With 2 bases clipped from V and 0 bases from J, the junction kept 5 bases outside the gene matches. DNA of the CDR3: TGTGCCATCAGTGAGCCGGGACTAGCGGGACTTAGCACAGATACGCAGTATTTT. This sequence encodes CAISEPGLAGLSTDTQYF.